The entry that follows covers one T cell receptor (beta chain) sequence. Alpha and beta chains were covered, as first-strand cDNA relied on TRAV- and TRBV-specific primers. Using a constant-region primer together with a V-primer adapter, TCRs were subjected to around 22 PCR cycles of amplification. A single record per CDR3 protein comes from TCRdb applying MiXCR to the reads. This table has roughly 11,000 distinct CDR3 sequences, 65% appearing once. The data belong to a study of low-dose radiotherapy and immunotherapy resistance in tumors. The overall study: Cohort 2's total reached 13 Gy over 26 weeks, at 1 Gy per fraction every two weeks. The patients were given nivolumab 240 mg every two weeks and ipilimumab 1 mg/kg every six weeks, through an intravenous route.

Administered to the donors were nivolumab, ipilimumab, aspirin, low-dose cyclophosphamide and low-dose radiotherapy. Patients eligible had advanced solid tumors without tumor-infiltrating lymphocytes. The CDR3 extends over 16 amino acids. Germline lookup yields CDR1 SGHRS and CDR2 YFSETQ. V was pared by 0 bases and J by 0 bases, with 10 bases between. The receptor was isolated from a human donor with advanced metastatic prostate, ovarian, gallbladder or colorectal cancer (not recorded which). This table probably holds off-target reads from a library built for another chain. The chain recombines TRBV5-1 with TRBJ2-1; tentatively, D is TRBD2 (6 bases). The CDR3 loop reads CASSLEGGVSYNEQFF. In DNA form, the CDR3 reads TGCGCCAGCAGCTTGGAAGGCGGGGTCTCCTACAATGAGCAGTTCTTC.